This T cell receptor beta chain is drawn from a study of T-cell reconstitution after alpha-beta-depleted transplantation in children. Unique molecular identifiers were used in preparing the TCRbeta library. TCRdb passed the PCR reads through MiXCR, listing each CDR3 protein once. The sample has around 440,000 distinct CDR3 sequences; roughly a tenth are singletons. Whole-study findings and limits: The origin of high day-60 TCRbeta diversity in some patients lay in surviving recipient T cells and thymic progenitors. It was reported that alpha-beta T cells came from several hundred expanded graft clones (about two months after transplant).

With regard to this clonotype: Its antigen is as yet unknown.

V was cut by 7 bases and J by 5 bases, with 24 bases left in between. The CDR3 runs 17 residues. The sample was PBMCs, taken before TCRalphabeta/CD19-depleted stem cell transplant. The clonotype originates from a child aged 2 to 10 with inherited bone marrow failure, due to receive a stem cell transplant. The chain carries TRBV12-3 or TRBV12-4 and TRBJ2-4, with TRBD2 as a possible D gene (6 bases). CDR3 in amino acids: CASKGGLWPEGQNIQYF. DNA for the CDR3: TGTGCCAGCAAAGGCGGCCTCTGGCCGGAGGGCCAAAACATTCAGTACTTC.